This TCR beta chain is drawn from a study of identical twins. Trimming removed 0 bases at V and 9 bases at J, with 18 bases between. Germline V CDR1 and CDR2: MGHRA, YSYEKL. This CDR3 region has 16 residues. Each CDR3 protein gets one entry after TCRdb re-called the 5' RACE reads with MiXCR. The table lists some 190,000 distinct CDR3 sequences, roughly 15% of them singletons, with 40% in the top ten. The same sample was also studied in work on T cells expressing NK-cell markers. Turning to that study: The sequencing cohort of eight donors included seven HCMV-seropositive individuals and one seronegative individual. Six of the donors carried dominant NKG2C+ clonotypes that took up 1.0-7.0% of their CD8+ T cells.

The specimen sequenced was CD8+ T cells sorted from blood. The origin of this receptor is a woman aged 18-35 years in good health. This rearrangement joins TRBV4-1 to TRBJ2-1, with D perhaps TRBD1 or TRBD2 (5 bases each). CDR3 DNA: TGCGCCAGCAGCCAAGACCCGAGGGGACCAGTTGGTGAGCAGTTCTTC. The encoded protein is CASSQDPRGPVGEQFF.